These T cell receptor beta chains were read from a single sample in a study of blood T cell repertoires in COVID-19. Sequencing used immunoSEQ multiplex PCR; TCRdb keeps in-frame clones, though not all of them. In the table there are 270,000 or so clones, roughly 84% of which are singletons. Sequencing used peripheral blood. The receptors come from a young woman with acute or convalescent COVID-19. Each CDR3 is given with its conserved first and last residue. The D gene is left open where the match is weak. A row's size may be missing; if present it is once, few, many or a size class.

J: TRBJ1-6; D: TRBD1; size: .; V: TRBV5-1; CDR3: CASSLEGQGNSPLHF; DNA: TGCGCCAGCAGCTTGGAAGGACAGGGAAATTCACCCCTCCACTTT
J: TRBJ1-2; D: .; size: .; V: TRBV19; CDR3: CASSQAFNYGYTF; DNA: TGTGCCAGTAGTCAGGCGTTTAACTATGGCTACACCTTC
J: TRBJ1-3; D: .; size: .; V: TRBV6-5; CDR3: CASSSVFSSGNTIYF; DNA: TGTGCCAGCAGTTCGGTGTTCTCCTCTGGAAACACCATATATTTT
J: TRBJ2-1; D: TRBD2; size: .; V: TRBV5-4; CDR3: CASSLGGTSGMYEQFF; DNA: TGTGCCAGCAGCTTGGGGGGGACTAGCGGGATGTATGAGCAGTTCTTC
J: TRBJ2-1; D: TRBD1; size: .; V: TRBV10-3; CDR3: CAIRVQGEGLNEQFF; DNA: TGTGCCATCAGAGTACAGGGGGAAGGGTTAAATGAGCAGTTCTTC
J: TRBJ2-1; D: TRBD2; size: .; V: TRBV6-5; CDR3: CASSYWGLAGGNEQFF; DNA: TGTGCCAGCAGTTATTGGGGACTAGCGGGGGGGAATGAGCAGTTCTTC
J: TRBJ2-5; D: .; size: .; V: TRBV9; CDR3: CASSTSTQETQYF; DNA: TGTGCCAGCAGCACGAGTACCCAAGAGACCCAGTACTTC
J: TRBJ1-2; D: .; size: .; V: TRBV11-2; CDR3: CASSLGAGDLYGYTF; DNA: TGTGCCAGCAGCTTAGGGGCAGGGGACCTCTATGGCTACACCTTC
J: TRBJ1-5; D: TRBD1; size: .; V: TRBV29-1; CDR3: CSVVDQGDQPQHF; DNA: TGCAGCGTGGTTGACCAGGGGGATCAGCCCCAGCATTTT
J: TRBJ1-5; D: .; size: .; V: TRBV7-2; CDR3: CASSLHRDQPQHF; DNA: TGTGCCAGCAGCTTACACAGAGATCAGCCCCAGCATTTT
J: TRBJ2-1; D: .; size: .; V: TRBV12-3/TRBV12-4; CDR3: CASSSLELEQFF; DNA: TGTGCCAGCAGTTCCCTAGAGTTGGAGCAGTTCTTC
J: TRBJ2-4; D: .; size: once; V: TRBV18; CDR3: CASSPIPDSRVKNIQYF; DNA: TGTGCCAGCTCACCGATTCCGGACAGCAGGGTCAAAAACATTCAGTACTTC
J: TRBJ1-1; D: TRBD1; size: .; V: TRBV6-2/TRBV6-3; CDR3: CASSDRTGAATEAFF; DNA: TGTGCCAGCAGCGACCGGACAGGCGCGGCTACTGAAGCTTTCTTT
J: TRBJ2-5; D: TRBD2; size: .; V: TRBV7-2; CDR3: CASSPHGTIQETQYF; DNA: TGTGCCAGCAGCCCGCACGGGACTATACAAGAGACCCAGTACTTC
J: TRBJ2-2; D: .; size: .; V: TRBV21-1; CDR3: CASSKQLGTSGIGGELFF; DNA: TGTGCCAGCAGCAAACAATTGGGGACTAGCGGGATTGGTGGGGAGCTGTTTTTT
J: TRBJ2-6; D: .; size: .; V: TRBV7-9; CDR3: CASSTSGANVLTF; DNA: TGTGCCAGCAGCACATCTGGGGCCAACGTCCTGACTTTC
J: TRBJ2-1; D: .; size: .; V: TRBV4-2; CDR3: CASSQDRLDSNEQFF; DNA: TGTGCCAGCAGCCAAGATCGTCTGGACAGCAATGAGCAGTTCTTC
J: TRBJ2-7; D: TRBD2; size: .; V: TRBV6-2/TRBV6-3; CDR3: CASSFGLAGTYEQYF; DNA: TGTGCCAGCAGTTTCGGCCTAGCGGGAACCTACGAGCAGTACTTC
J: TRBJ2-3; D: .; size: .; V: TRBV5-1; CDR3: CASGGGPDTQYF; DNA: TGCGCCAGCGGCGGAGGTCCAGATACGCAGTATTTT
J: TRBJ1-2; D: .; size: .; V: TRBV7-9; CDR3: CASSPDRNYGYTF; DNA: TGTGCCAGCAGCCCGGACAGAAACTATGGCTACACCTTC
J: TRBJ1-3; D: TRBD1; size: .; V: TRBV7-9; CDR3: CASSYGQGAGNTIYF; DNA: TGTGCCAGCAGCTATGGACAGGGAGCTGGAAACACCATATATTTT
J: TRBJ1-1; D: TRBD1; size: .; V: TRBV2; CDR3: CASSTEPGQGTAEAFF; DNA: TGTGCCAGCAGTACCGAACCGGGACAGGGGACGGCTGAAGCTTTCTTT
J: TRBJ2-7; D: TRBD2; size: .; V: TRBV6-2/TRBV6-3; CDR3: CASSYSGGLQYEQYF; DNA: TGTGCCAGCAGTTACTCGGGAGGGTTGCAATACGAGCAGTACTTC
J: TRBJ1-2; D: TRBD1; size: .; V: TRBV10-3; CDR3: CAISDNRGNYGYTF; DNA: TGTGCCATCAGTGATAACAGGGGTAACTATGGCTACACCTTC
J: TRBJ2-1; D: .; size: few; V: TRBV7-6; CDR3: CASSLGSAGLYPEQFF; DNA: TGTGCCAGCAGCTTAGGATCGGCGGGATTATATCCTGAGCAGTTCTTC
J: TRBJ1-3; D: .; size: .; V: TRBV5-8; CDR3: CASSPGIAPSSGNTIYF; DNA: TGTGCCAGCAGCCCCGGGATCGCTCCCAGTTCTGGAAACACCATATATTTT
J: TRBJ1-4; D: .; size: .; V: TRBV3-1/TRBV3-2; CDR3: CASSPSSGALNEKLFF; DNA: TGTGCCAGCAGCCCCTCCTCAGGGGCCCTTAATGAAAAACTGTTTTTT
J: TRBJ1-1; D: TRBD1; size: .; V: TRBV4-1; CDR3: CASSLGTVGTEAFF; DNA: TGCGCCAGCAGCCTGGGGACAGTCGGCACTGAAGCTTTCTTT
J: TRBJ2-1; D: .; size: .; V: TRBV30; CDR3: CAWSKTLVPAFSNEQFF; DNA: TGTGCCTGGAGCAAGACACTAGTACCCGCGTTTAGCAATGAGCAGTTCTTC